One sample yielded the 21 T cell receptor beta chains listed below, sequenced in a study of early T cells in non-severe SARS-CoV-2 infection. MiXCR, run by TCRdb on the 5' RACE reads, gives a single entry per CDR3 protein. The sample yields about 34,000 distinct CDR3 sequences, about 6% seen once. The sequenced sample consisted of whole blood. The receptors derive from an adult who was a healthcare worker with PCR-confirmed SARS-CoV-2 infection or an uninfected control (not recorded which).

This clonotype was seen many times. The rearrangement joins TRBV12-3 or TRBV12-4 to TRBJ2-7; unclear D gene. V lost 3 bases and J 1 base, leaving 13 bases between the germline ends. CDR3 length: 15 residues. Here the CDR3 DNA reads TGTGCCAGCAGTTTTAGGCTCGACTCGTCCTACGAGCAGTACTTC. It translates to CASSFRLDSSYEQYF.

At least ten counts were recorded for this clonotype. The CDR3: CASSPREETQYF. Here the CDR3 DNA reads TGTGCCAGCAGCCCTCGGGAGGAGACCCAGTACTTC. V is TRBV12-3 or TRBV12-4 and J is TRBJ2-5; D might be TRBD2 (6 bases). The CDR3 is 12 amino acids. V lost 6 bases and J 5 bases, leaving 10 bases between the germline ends.

The sample holds many counts of this clonotype. This chain connects TRBV12-3 or TRBV12-4 to TRBJ1-6; TRBD1 matches at 9 bases. V gave up 10 bases and J gave up 10 bases; unmatched junction bases: 8. This CDR3 has 13 residues. As DNA, the CDR3 is TGTGCCACCAGGACAGGGGAGAACTCACCCCTCCACTTT. Translated, it gives CATRTGENSPLHF.

This clonotype was seen many times. V is TRBV7-2 and J is TRBJ2-7; D might be TRBD1 (6 bases). CDR1 and CDR2 (germline): SGHTA, FQGNSA. V dropped 5 bases and J dropped 2 bases, with 16 bases sitting between them. This CDR3 has 15 amino acids. CDR3 sequence: CASSPQGTSPYEQYF. The CDR3 bases are TGTGCCAGCAGCCCGCAGGGGACGAGCCCCTACGAGCAGTACTTC. Based on the CDR3 plus reference TRBV7-2 and TRBJ2-7, the full variable domain is GAGVSQSPSNKVTEKGKDVELRCDPISGHTALYWYRQSLGQGLEFLIYFQGNSAPDKSGLPSDRFSAERTGGSVSTLTIQRTQQEDSAVYLCASSPQGTSPYEQYFGPGTRLTVT.

This clonotype was detected ten times or more. The chain couples TRBV7-2 to TRBJ2-1, with TRBD2 matching 8 bases. Germline values: CDR1 SGHTA, CDR2 FQGNSA. The CDR3 has 15 amino acids. V dropped 5 bases and J dropped 0; count of bases not matched to a gene: 3. CDR3 amino acids: CASSLGTSSYNEQFF. In nucleotides, the CDR3 is TGTGCCAGCAGCCTCGGGACTAGCTCCTACAATGAGCAGTTCTTC. Complete variable domain (other parts from reference TRBV7-2 and TRBJ2-1): GAGVSQSPSNKVTEKGKDVELRCDPISGHTALYWYRQSLGQGLEFLIYFQGNSAPDKSGLPSDRFSAERTGGSVSTLTIQRTQQEDSAVYLCASSLGTSSYNEQFFGPGTRLTVL.

This clonotype was observed many times. The genes are TRBV7-2 and TRBJ2-1; D is unresolved. Germline V gene data show CDR1 as SGHTA and CDR2 as FQGNSA. V was pared by 3 bases and J by 8 bases, with 8 bases between. The CDR3 has 12 residues. The CDR3 sequence is CASSFFFDEQFF. CDR3 DNA: TGTGCCAGCAGCTTTTTTTTCGATGAGCAGTTCTTC.

The V and J genes are TRBV7-9 and TRBJ2-7; no firm D call. This CDR3 has 14 residues. The germline V gene encodes CDR1 SEHNR and CDR2 FQNEAQ (reference sequence). Trimming cost V 4 bases and J 2 bases, with 12 bases left between them. The CDR3 region has the DNA TGTGCCAGCAGCTCTAATCCCCCCCCCTACGAGCAGTACTTC. Amino acids: CASSSNPPPYEQYF.

The chain links TRBV28 to TRBJ1-1; possible D gene TRBD1, 5 bases. Germline V gene data show CDR1 as MDHEN and CDR2 as SYDVKM. This CDR3 spans 14 amino acids. V dropped 5 bases and J dropped 0 bases, with 10 bases sitting between them. The CDR3 DNA sequence: TGTGCCAGCAGTCCAGGGTGGATGAACACTGAAGCTTTCTTT. Its translation is CASSPGWMNTEAFF.

This clonotype was seen ten or more times. The V gene is TRBV6-4, the J gene TRBJ1-4; D might be TRBD1 (5 bases). This CDR3 region has 17 residues. Trimming took 7 bases from V and 0 from J, leaving 18 bases between them. Germline CDR1 is MRHNA and CDR2 is SNTAGT. CDR3 loop: CASTPPRDGTTNEKLFF. CDR3 sequence (DNA): TGTGCCAGCACCCCACCCCGGGACGGAACAACTAATGAAAAACTGTTTTTT.

A few counts support this clonotype. The chain carries TRBV29-1 and TRBJ2-5; 7 bases line up with TRBD1. The CDR3 is made up of 14 amino acids. Germline loops: CDR1 SQVTM, CDR2 ANQGSEA. The junction had 8 bases not matched to a gene; V was cut back by 2 bases and J by 5 bases. CDR3 region: CSVERPGGRETQYF. The CDR3 DNA sequence: TGCAGCGTTGAACGCCCAGGGGGACGGGAGACCCAGTACTTC.

This clonotype was counted many times. The chain carries TRBV12-3 or TRBV12-4 and TRBJ1-5; D not resolved. Trimming left V 6 bases short and J 2 bases short, with 8 bases between. This CDR3 region has 13 residues. The CDR3 reads CASSQRGNQPQHF. In DNA form, the CDR3 reads TGTGCCAGCAGCCAGAGGGGCAATCAGCCCCAGCATTTT.

This clonotype was picked up many times. This chain uses TRBV7-9 with TRBJ2-7; 8 nucleotides agree with TRBD1. J gave up 3 bases and V 5 bases, and 3 bases lay outside the gene matches. The CDR3 totals 13 residues. Per the germline V gene, CDR1 is SEHNR and CDR2 is FQNEAQ (reference sequence). The CDR3 protein is CASSRTGNYEQYF. As DNA, the CDR3 is TGTGCCAGCAGCCGGACAGGGAACTACGAGCAGTACTTC.

The genes are TRBV7-9 and TRBJ2-7, with 8 positions matching TRBD1. The CDR3 sequence is 14 residues long. Trimming took 5 bases from V and 3 from J; bases not matched to a gene: 6. Germline V lookup: CDR1 SEHNR, CDR2 FQNEAQ (reference sequence). CDR3 in amino acids: CASSHRDRNYEQYF. CDR3 DNA: TGTGCCAGCAGCCACCGGGACAGGAACTACGAGCAGTACTTC.

This clonotype showed up many times. The chain joins TRBV7-3 to TRBJ1-1; 10 positions agree with TRBD1. The CDR3 is 15 amino acids. Trimming at V came to 4 bases and at J to 4 bases, leaving 6 bases not matched to a gene. Germline V gene data show CDR1 as SGHTA and CDR2 as FQGTGA. The CDR3 reads CASSSGQGLGTEAFF. The CDR3 DNA reads as TGTGCCAGCAGCTCGGGACAGGGGTTGGGCACTGAAGCTTTCTTT.

Only one count was recorded for this clonotype. This sequence joins TRBV4-2 and TRBJ2-1, with 11 positions matching TRBD1. Trimming removed 4 bases from V and 7 bases from J; junction bases left unmatched: 6. In germline, CDR1 is LGHNA, CDR2 YNFKEQ. This CDR3 has 15 residues. The CDR3 nucleotides are TGTGCCAGCAGCCCAGGACAGGGGGCTAAGAATGAGCAGTTCTTC. This encodes CASSPGQGAKNEQFF.

At least ten counts were recorded for this clonotype. The rearrangement links TRBV30 to TRBJ2-1; D is perhaps TRBD2 (5 bases). Germline assignment: CDR1 GTSNPN and CDR2 SVGIG (reference sequence). V lost 2 bases and J lost 0, with 11 bases in between. CDR3 length: 15 residues. This CDR3 is CAWSTSGSSYNEQFF. For the CDR3, the DNA is TGTGCCTGGAGTACCAGCGGCAGCTCCTACAATGAGCAGTTCTTC. Looking up the rest from reference TRBV30 and TRBJ2-1 gives the full variable domain: SQTIHQWPATLVQPVGSPLSLECTVEGTSNPNLYWYRQAAGRGLQLLFYSVGIGQISSEVPQNLSASRPQDRQFILSSKKLLLSDSGFYLCAWSTSGSSYNEQFFGPGTRLTVL.

In its sample, this clonotype was seen many times. The chain couples TRBV20-1 to TRBJ1-1; 8 bases are shared with TRBD1. V was pared by 6 bases and J by 5 bases, with 2 bases of the junction left unmatched. Germline V gene lookup returns CDR1 DFQATT and CDR2 SNEGSKA (reference sequence). The CDR3 totals 11 residues. CDR3 sequence reads: CSARQGTEAFF. The CDR3 nucleotides are TGCAGTGCGCGACAGGGGACTGAAGCTTTCTTT.

Ten or more counts support this clonotype. The chain carries TRBV4-1 and TRBJ2-7; possibly TRBD2 for D (6 bases). The germline gives CDR1 MGHRA, CDR2 YSYEKL. CDR3 size: 16 residues. The V end was cut by 4 bases, the J end by 2 bases, with 18 bases between. The CDR3 sequence: CASSLAMGGSTYEQYF. Written as DNA, the CDR3 is TGCGCCAGCAGCCTAGCTATGGGGGGTTCTACCTACGAGCAGTACTTC.

This clonotype appeared many times. This chain uses TRBV5-6 with TRBJ2-3; 9 bases agree with TRBD1. Losses at the gene ends were 5 bases for V and 5 bases for J; bases not matched to a gene: 6. From germline, CDR1 is SGHDT and CDR2 YYEEEE. This CDR3 region has 14 residues. The CDR3 is CASSETGGKDTQYF. The DNA for the CDR3 is TGTGCCAGCAGTGAAACAGGGGGCAAAGATACGCAGTATTTT.

Notes on this clonotype: A read error may produce the germline difference seen at one junction end. The chain employs TRBV3-1 and TRBJ2-7, with a possible D match to TRBD2 (6 bases). The CDR3 is made up of 14 amino acids. Germline V gene data show CDR1 as LGHDT and CDR2 as YNNKEL (reference sequence). This chain's CDR3 is CASIQDHGGYEQYF. In DNA form, the CDR3 reads TGTGCCAGCATCCAAGATCACGGGGGCTACGAGCAGTACTTC.

This clonotype showed up just a few times. The J gene is TRBJ1-3, the V gene TRBV12-3 or TRBV12-4, with D hard to call. With 6 bases removed from V and 0 bases from J, the gap between germline ends came to 15 bases. This CDR3 has 16 residues. CDR3 in amino acids: CASSRPFSSSGNTIYF. CDR3 DNA: TGTGCCAGCAGCCGCCCTTTCTCGAGCTCTGGAAACACCATATATTTT.